This T cell receptor beta chain comes out of a study of blood T cell repertoires in COVID-19. Study overall: COVID-19 samples, acute and convalescent, were from the United States, Italy and Spain.

Clones were sequenced by immunoSEQ multiplex PCR, and TCRdb holds only the in-frame ones, with some missing. The sample yields about 220,000 clones, 84% seen once. Germline loops: CDR1 PRHDT, CDR2 FYEKMQ (reference sequence). V gave up 5 bases and J gave up 2 bases; unmatched junction bases: 6. This CDR3 has 16 residues. The TCR comes from a man aged 45-65 years with active or convalescent COVID-19. Source material: peripheral blood. The rearrangement joins TRBV13 to TRBJ2-7, with TRBD2 matching over 13 bases. This chain's CDR3 is CASSGPGLAGTYEQYF. Written as DNA, the CDR3 is TGTGCCAGCAGCGGACCGGGACTAGCGGGAACCTACGAGCAGTACTTC.